Listed below are T cell receptor beta chains from one sample, sequenced in a study of post-analysis software for immune sequencing data. One entry per CDR3 protein, called by TCRdb with MiXCR from the PCR reads. The table lists 150,000 to 200,000 distinct CDR3 sequences, approximately 30% of them singletons. Sequenced input: blood. The receptor source for this set is a girl between 10 and 17 years old with multiple sclerosis. Each CDR3 is given with its conserved first and last residue. The D gene is left open where the match is weak. Only part of the rows carry a size: once, few, many, or a class if the clone is expanded.

few	NA	TRBV11-2	TRBJ1-2	14	TGTGCCAGCAGCTTAGCTCAGGCAGACCGGGGCTACACCTTC	CASSLAQADRGYTF
many	TRBD2	TRBV6-5	TRBJ2-5	15	TGTGCCAGCAGTGTCGGGACTACGTACCAAGAGACCCAGTACTTC	CASSVGTTYQETQYF
many	NA	TRBV27	TRBJ1-6	14	TGTGCCAGCAGCCGTCAGGGGTCAGGGTCACCCCTCCACTTT	CASSRQGSGSPLHF
few	NA	TRBV25-1	TRBJ1-2	14	TGTGCCAGCAGTGACCCAGGGGAGTCCCATGGCTACACCTTC	CASSDPGESHGYTF
many	NA	TRBV5-5	TRBJ2-7	16	TGTGCCAGCAGCGTCCGGACAGACCCACTTCCCTACGAGCAGTACTTC	CASSVRTDPLPYEQYF
NA	NA	TRBV25-1	TRBJ1-5	10	TGTGACAGGGCCAATCAGCCCCAGCATTTT	CDRANQPQHF
NA	TRBD1	TRBV12-3/TRBV12-4	TRBJ2-5	11	TGTGCCACCAAGGGGAACAGGGGGTGGTACTTC	CATKGNRGWYF
many	TRBD2	TRBV5-6	TRBJ2-7	15	TGTGCCAGCAGCTTGGGTAGCGGGGGTTACTACGAGCAGTACTTC	CASSLGSGGYYEQYF
few	NA	TRBV7-8	TRBJ2-1	12	TGTGCCAGCAGCTTAGAATGGAACGAGCAGTTCTTC	CASSLEWNEQFF
many	NA	TRBV20-1	TRBJ2-7	14	TGCAGTGCTAGGGCCGGCGGCAACTCCTACGAGCAGTACTTC	CSARAGGNSYEQYF
many	TRBD1	TRBV11-2	TRBJ2-7	15	TGTGCCAGCAGCTCTCGACAGGGGGGGCAGGTCGAGCAGTACTTC	CASSSRQGGQVEQYF
few	NA	TRBV28	TRBJ1-3	15	TGTGCCAGCAGCCCCCGACGGATCTCTGGAAACACCATATATTTT	CASSPRRISGNTIYF
NA	NA	TRBV5-1	TRBJ1-2	14	TGCGCCAGCAGCTTGGATGAGCCTAACTATGGCTACACCTTC	CASSLDEPNYGYTF
few	NA	TRBV7-9	TRBJ1-1	13	TGTGCCAGCAGCCCCCCCGGGGATCGTGAAGCTTTCTTT	CASSPPGDREAFF
many	NA	TRBV4-1	TRBJ2-7	14	TGCGCCAGCAGCCAAGAGGGCCCGGCAGGCGAGCAGTACTTC	CASSQEGPAGEQYF
many	NA	TRBV20-1	TRBJ2-7	14	TGCAGTGCCACCACAGGCTGGGGCGGCTGGGAGCAGTACTTC	CSATTGWGGWEQYF
many	NA	TRBV28	TRBJ2-3	14	TGTGCCAGCAGCGCGGGACAGTCGCCAGATACGCAGTATTTT	CASSAGQSPDTQYF
NA	TRBD2	TRBV7-9	TRBJ2-5	16	TGTGCCAGCAGCATCCCTGGACTAGCGGGGAACAAGACCCAGTACTTC	CASSIPGLAGNKTQYF
many	NA	TRBV29-1	TRBJ2-3	11	TGCAGCGTTGAGAAGGGCGGGACGCAGTATTTT	CSVEKGGTQYF
many	NA	TRBV5-6	TRBJ1-2	12	TGTGCCAGCAGCTTGCGACCCTATGGCTACACCTTC	CASSLRPYGYTF
NA	NA	TRBV28	TRBJ2-7	13	TGTGCCAGCAGTTTCAGTCTTGGGCCCGAGCAGTACTTC	CASSFSLGPEQYF
many	NA	TRBV7-9	TRBJ1-2	15	TGTGCCAGCAGCCCGGACCAGGGGCGCTTAGGTGGCTACACCTTC	CASSPDQGRLGGYTF
NA	NA	TRBV4-1	TRBJ1-2	14	TGCGCCAGCAGCCAAGTATGGACGGAATATGGCTACACCTTC	CASSQVWTEYGYTF
few	NA	TRBV6-6	TRBJ1-2	13	TGTGCCAGCATTACGGACTTTAACTATGGCTACACCTTC	CASITDFNYGYTF
few	NA	TRBV12-3/TRBV12-4	TRBJ1-4	13	TGTGCCAGCCGGGGAGGGATGGAGGAAAAACTGTTTTTT	CASRGGMEEKLFF
NA	TRBD2	TRBV20-1	TRBJ2-1	14	TGCAGTGCTTTTAGCGGGAGGGCCGGCAATGAGCAGTTCTTC	CSAFSGRAGNEQFF
few	NA	TRBV6-5	TRBJ2-1	15	TGTGCCAGCAGTTTTTACGGGAGACCCTCCAATGAGCAGTTCTTC	CASSFYGRPSNEQFF
many	NA	TRBV5-1	TRBJ2-3	15	TGCGCCAGCAGTCCCCGGCAGGGCCCCACAGATACGCAGTATTTT	CASSPRQGPTDTQYF
NA	NA	TRBV7-2	TRBJ1-1	14	TGTGCCAGCAGCTATTCGACAGCTAGCACTGAAGCTTTCTTT	CASSYSTASTEAFF
NA	NA	TRBV12-3/TRBV12-4	TRBJ1-2	14	TGTGCCAGCAGGTCTCAGGGTCAGACGGGTGGCTACACCTTC	CASRSQGQTGGYTF
many	NA	TRBV29-1	TRBJ2-3	15	TGCAGCGTTGGGGCCGGTTCGGCGCGCACAGATACGCAGTATTTT	CSVGAGSARTDTQYF
few	TRBD1	TRBV27	TRBJ1-5	16	TGTGCCAGCGGGCGGGACAGGGGGCTTAGCAATCAGCCCCAGCATTTT	CASGRDRGLSNQPQHF
NA	NA	TRBV11-3	TRBJ2-2	16	TGTGCCAGCAGCTCACCCCCAGATGGAAGCACCGGGGAGCTGTTTTTT	CASSSPPDGSTGELFF
few	NA	TRBV30	TRBJ2-7	13	TGTGCCTGGTTAGCCTCGAGGGGAAGCGAGCAGTACTTC	CAWLASRGSEQYF
NA	TRBD2	TRBV20-1	TRBJ2-2	19	TGCAGTGCTGCCCTTGGAGGACTAGCGGGAAATGGGGACACCGGGGAGCTGTTTTTT	CSAALGGLAGNGDTGELFF
NA	NA	TRBV28	TRBJ2-7	16	TGTGCCAGCATCCCCCGGGCCTCACCTCCTAATCGGGAGCAGTACTTC	CASIPRASPPNREQYF
NA	TRBD1	TRBV6-5	TRBJ1-2	17	TGTGCCAGCAGTTATACCTCCGGGACAGGGGGCGTCCATGGCTACACCTTC	CASSYTSGTGGVHGYTF
many	NA	TRBV7-9	TRBJ2-5	13	TGTGCCAGCAGCCCACGGACATGGGAGACCCAGTACTTC	CASSPRTWETQYF
few	NA	TRBV5-1	TRBJ1-1	15	TGCGCCAGCAGCTTGTCAGGGCGCGGACGGACTGAAGCTTTCTTT	CASSLSGRGRTEAFF
many	NA	TRBV15	TRBJ2-5	11	TGTGCCACCAGCGAGAGGGAGACCCAGTACTTC	CATSERETQYF
many	TRBD2	TRBV20-1	TRBJ2-7	15	TGCAGTGCCAGACCAGACAGCGGGAGCTCCTACGAGCAGTACTTC	CSARPDSGSSYEQYF
NA	TRBD1	TRBV7-9	TRBJ1-1	17	TGTGCCAGCAGCTTAGGGGCAGGGGGAAGCGGTTCGTATGAAGCTTTCTTT	CASSLGAGGSGSYEAFF
NA	NA	TRBV19	TRBJ1-2	14	TGTGCCAGTACCGTTGGACACCTTAACTATGGCTACACCTTC	CASTVGHLNYGYTF
many	TRBD2	TRBV10-3	TRBJ2-1	14	TGTGCCATCAGGGTAAGGCGGGAGTACAATGAGCAGTTCTTC	CAIRVRREYNEQFF
few	NA	TRBV14	TRBJ2-3	14	TGTGCCAGCAGCCAACAAACAGGGACAGATACGCAGTATTTT	CASSQQTGTDTQYF
many	NA	TRBV5-1	TRBJ2-1	13	TGCGCCAGCGGTCCCTTTTCCTACAATGAGCAGTTCTTC	CASGPFSYNEQFF
many	NA	TRBV27	TRBJ2-1	11	TGTGCCAGCAGTGTTAACAATGAGCAGTTCTTC	CASSVNNEQFF
NA	NA	TRBV4-1	TRBJ2-7	16	TGCGCCAGCAGCCAATCAAAATCAGGGAATGTTGACGAGCAGTACTTC	CASSQSKSGNVDEQYF
many	NA	TRBV4-2	TRBJ2-5	13	TGTGCCACCGGGGCGGGGATTCAAGAGACCCAGTACTTC	CATGAGIQETQYF
few	NA	TRBV24-1	TRBJ2-3	14	TGTGCCACCAGTGTATCGCGGACAGACCATACGCAGTATTTT	CATSVSRTDHTQYF
NA	NA	TRBV25-1	TRBJ1-4	11	TGTGCCAGCAGTGTCGGGACCAAACTGTTTTTT	CASSVGTKLFF
NA	NA	TRBV4-1	TRBJ2-5	18	TGCGCCAGCAGCCGATTTGGACAGCCGACCTTAGGCGGGAAGACCCAGTACTTC	CASSRFGQPTLGGKTQYF
many	TRBD1	TRBV7-8	TRBJ1-2	14	TGTGCCAGCAGCCCAGCTCCCGGGACAGCTGGCTACACCTTC	CASSPAPGTAGYTF
NA	NA	TRBV7-2	TRBJ2-3	13	TGTGCCAGCAGCTTAGCGGTAGAGGATACGCAGTATTTT	CASSLAVEDTQYF
NA	TRBD1	TRBV20-1	TRBJ1-1	15	TGCAGTGCTAGATCGCGACAGGGGGCAGGCACTGAAGCTTTCTTT	CSARSRQGAGTEAFF